The clone carrying this TCR beta chain was recorded many times. This sample was included in a study of human T cells and chemical hapten exposure. About the research overall: A roughly 2 cm by roughly 2 cm inner upper arm patch received 2% DPC for sensitization.

As for time point: pre-sensitization, week 0. Specified treatment: therapeutic diphenylcyclopropenone sensitization with weekly scalp DPC. TCRdb reanalysed the RACE reads using MiXCR and keeps one entry per CDR3 protein. The data hold roughly 40,000 distinct CDR3 sequences, with about an eighth observed a single time. The receptor comes from a woman aged 25 to 45 with alopecia areata. Some clones in this sample may be carry-over from other donors' samples. The specimen was whole blood, collected in connection with sensitization to the hapten diphenylcyclopropenone (DPC).

DNA of the CDR3: TGCAGTGCTAGTCCAGGGGGCGGAGGTCAGCCCCAGCATTTT. Its protein is CSASPGGGGQPQHF. The chain employs TRBV20-1 and TRBJ1-5; 8 bases fit TRBD1. The V gene's germline CDR1 is DFQATT and CDR2 SNEGSKA (reference sequence). The CDR3 length is 14 residues. The junction had 7 bases not matched to a gene; V was cut back by 3 bases and J by 6 bases.